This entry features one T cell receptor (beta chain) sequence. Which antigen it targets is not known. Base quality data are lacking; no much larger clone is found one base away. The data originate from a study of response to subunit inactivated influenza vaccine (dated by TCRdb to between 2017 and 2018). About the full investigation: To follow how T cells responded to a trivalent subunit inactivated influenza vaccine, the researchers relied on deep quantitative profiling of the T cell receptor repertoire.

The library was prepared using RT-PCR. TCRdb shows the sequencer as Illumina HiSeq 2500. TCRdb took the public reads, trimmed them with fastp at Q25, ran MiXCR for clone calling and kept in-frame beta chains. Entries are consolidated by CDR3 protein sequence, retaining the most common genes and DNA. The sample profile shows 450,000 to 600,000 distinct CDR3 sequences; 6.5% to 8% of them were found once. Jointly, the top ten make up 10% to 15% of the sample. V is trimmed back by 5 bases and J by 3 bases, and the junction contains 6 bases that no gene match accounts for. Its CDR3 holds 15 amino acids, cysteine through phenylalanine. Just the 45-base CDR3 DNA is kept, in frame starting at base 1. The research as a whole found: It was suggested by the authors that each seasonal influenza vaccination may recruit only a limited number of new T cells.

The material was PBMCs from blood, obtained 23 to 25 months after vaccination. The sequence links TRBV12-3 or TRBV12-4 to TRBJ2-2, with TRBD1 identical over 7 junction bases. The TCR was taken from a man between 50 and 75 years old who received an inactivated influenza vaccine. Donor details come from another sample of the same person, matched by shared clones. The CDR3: CASSPKGQYTGELFF. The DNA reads TGTGCCAGCAGTCCTAAGGGACAGTACACCGGGGAGCTGTTTTTT.